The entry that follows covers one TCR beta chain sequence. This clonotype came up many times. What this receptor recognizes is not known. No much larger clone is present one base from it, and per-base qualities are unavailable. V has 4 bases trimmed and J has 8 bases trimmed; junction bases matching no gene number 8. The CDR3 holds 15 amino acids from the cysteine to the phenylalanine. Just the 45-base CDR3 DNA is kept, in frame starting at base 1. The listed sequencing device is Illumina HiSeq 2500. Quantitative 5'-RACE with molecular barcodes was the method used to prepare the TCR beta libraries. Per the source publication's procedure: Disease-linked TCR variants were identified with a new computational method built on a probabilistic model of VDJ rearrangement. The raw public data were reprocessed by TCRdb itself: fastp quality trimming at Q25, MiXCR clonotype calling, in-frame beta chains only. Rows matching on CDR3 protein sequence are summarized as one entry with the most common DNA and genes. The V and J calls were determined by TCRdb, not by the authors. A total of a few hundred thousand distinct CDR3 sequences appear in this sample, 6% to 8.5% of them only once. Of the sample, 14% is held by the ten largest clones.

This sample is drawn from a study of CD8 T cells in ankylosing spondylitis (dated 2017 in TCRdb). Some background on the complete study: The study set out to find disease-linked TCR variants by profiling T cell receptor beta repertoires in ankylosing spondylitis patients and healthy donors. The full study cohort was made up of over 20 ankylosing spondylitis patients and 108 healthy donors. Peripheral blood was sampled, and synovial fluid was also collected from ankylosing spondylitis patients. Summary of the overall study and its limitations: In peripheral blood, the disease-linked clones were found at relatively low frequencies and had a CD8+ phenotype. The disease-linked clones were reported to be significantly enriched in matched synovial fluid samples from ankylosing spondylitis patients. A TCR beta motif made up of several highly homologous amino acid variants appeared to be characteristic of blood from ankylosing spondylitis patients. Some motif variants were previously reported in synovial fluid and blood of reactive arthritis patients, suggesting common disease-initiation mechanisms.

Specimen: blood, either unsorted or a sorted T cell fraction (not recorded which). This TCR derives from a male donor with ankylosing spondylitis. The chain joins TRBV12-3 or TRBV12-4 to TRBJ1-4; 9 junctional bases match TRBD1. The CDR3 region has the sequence CASSSRTGVGEKLFF. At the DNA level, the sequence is TGTGCCAGCAGTTCTCGGACAGGGGTGGGGGAAAAACTGTTTTTT.